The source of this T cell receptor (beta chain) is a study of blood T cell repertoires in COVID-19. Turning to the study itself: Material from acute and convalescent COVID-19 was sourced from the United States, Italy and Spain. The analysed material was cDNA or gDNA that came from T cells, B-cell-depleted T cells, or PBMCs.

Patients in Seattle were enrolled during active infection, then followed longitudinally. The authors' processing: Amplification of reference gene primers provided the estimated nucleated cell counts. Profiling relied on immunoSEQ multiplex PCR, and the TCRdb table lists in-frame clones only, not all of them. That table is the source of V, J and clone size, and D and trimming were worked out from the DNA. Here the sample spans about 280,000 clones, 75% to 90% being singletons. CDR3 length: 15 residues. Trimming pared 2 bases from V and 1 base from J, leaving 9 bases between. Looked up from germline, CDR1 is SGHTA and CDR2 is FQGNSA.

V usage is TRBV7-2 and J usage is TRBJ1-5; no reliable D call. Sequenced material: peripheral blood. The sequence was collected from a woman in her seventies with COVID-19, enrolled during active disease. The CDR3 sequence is CASSLWAASNQPQHF. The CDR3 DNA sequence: TGTGCCAGCAGCTTATGGGCTGCGAGCAATCAGCCCCAGCATTTT. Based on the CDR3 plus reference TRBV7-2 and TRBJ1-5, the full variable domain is GAGVSQSPSNKVTEKGKDVELRCDPISGHTALYWYRQSLGQGLEFLIYFQGNSAPDKSGLPSDRFSAERTGGSVSTLTIQRTQQEDSAVYLCASSLWAASNQPQHFGDGTRLSIL.